This section outlines one T cell receptor (beta chain) sequence together with its context. V dropped 5 bases and J dropped 4 bases, with 14 bases sitting between them. This CDR3 comprises 14 residues. The germline gives CDR1 LNHDA, CDR2 SQIVND (reference sequence). This sample was included in a study of Ad26.COV2.S vaccination and SARS-CoV-2 variants. Sequencing was performed with immunoSEQ multiplex PCR; in TCRdb, only in-frame clones are kept and a portion is missing. The sample carries 150,000 to 200,000 clones, approximately 90% recorded once. This TCR came from a human donor who had recovered from COVID-19. The sequencing used peripheral blood, collected after recovery from COVID-19. V is TRBV19 and J is TRBJ1-1; unclear D gene. The CDR3 DNA reads as TGTGCCAGTAGTGGAAGGACGGAGGGCACTGAAGCTTTCTTT. It yields the protein CASSGRTEGTEAFF.